A single sample is the source of the 8 T cell receptor beta chains below, sequenced in a study of T cells after yellow fever vaccination. TCRdb itself ran the 5' RACE reads through MiXCR, one entry per CDR3 protein. This table holds 300,000 or so distinct CDR3 sequences, 10% to 15% found once. The specimen was CD4+ T cells sorted from PBMCs, collected 45 days after the yellow fever booster vaccination. The receptors stem from a man aged 25 to 40 who received the YFV17D yellow fever vaccine.

The J gene is TRBJ2-3, the V gene TRBV5-4; D possibly corresponds to TRBD1 (6 bases). Per germline, CDR1 SGHNT and CDR2 YYREEE (reference sequence). CDR3 length: 15 residues. V was clipped by 1 base and J by 2 bases, with 11 bases between them. CDR3 in DNA: TGTGCCAGCAGCTTGCCGGGACACTCCACAGATACGCAGTATTTT. Amino acids: CASSLPGHSTDTQYF.

This clonotype was seen only a few times. The rearrangement links TRBV5-1 to TRBJ2-3, with a weak D call TRBD1 (5 bases). The V gene lost 1 base and the J gene lost 0 bases, with 9 bases spanning the gap. Germline V gene sequence: CDR1 SGHRS, CDR2 YFSETQ. The CDR3 is made up of 15 amino acids. The CDR3 region is CASSLQGRSTDTQYF. For the CDR3, the DNA is TGCGCCAGCAGCTTGCAGGGCCGGAGCACAGATACGCAGTATTTT.

This clonotype has just a few counts. This CDR3 is CASSYGSSWGEQFF. In DNA form, the CDR3 reads TGCGCCAGCAGCTATGGATCTAGCTGGGGTGAGCAGTTCTTC. The chain combines TRBV5-1 with TRBJ2-1; possible D gene TRBD2, 5 bases. CDR3 length equals 14 residues. The V gene lost 3 bases and the J gene lost 9 bases, with 16 bases spanning the gap. Germline CDR1 is SGHRS and CDR2 is YFSETQ.

CDR3 sequence: CASSGVYSPLHF. The DNA of the CDR3 is TGTGCCAGCAGTGGAGTGTATTCACCCCTCCACTTT. This chain connects TRBV12-3 or TRBV12-4 to TRBJ1-6; no clear D gene. CDR3 length: 12 amino acids. V lost 5 bases, J lost 8 bases, and 7 bases lay in between.

About this clonotype: A much larger clone is a single base away; this may be a read error. The conserved final phenylalanine or tryptophan is absent from the CDR3, which likely points to a read error. This CDR3 is CASSPGTRGGQETQYL. The CDR3, as DNA: TGTGCCAGCAGTCCGGGGACTAGGGGGGGACAAGAGACCCAGTACCTC. The V and J genes are TRBV12-3 or TRBV12-4 and TRBJ2-5; the match to TRBD2 covers 8 bases. The trim removed 5 bases at V and 2 bases at J, leaving 10 bases unmatched. The CDR3 has 16 amino acids.

The rearrangement joins TRBV18 to TRBJ2-5; D is uncertain. CDR3 size: 14 residues. The V end lost 3 bases, the J end lost 0 bases, and 8 bases lay between the germline ends. In germline, CDR1 is KGHSH, CDR2 LQKENI. The CDR3, as DNA: TGTGCCAGCTCACCGGGCAGCTACCAAGAGACCCAGTACTTC. As protein: CASSPGSYQETQYF. Full variable domain (remainder filled in from reference TRBV18 and TRBJ2-5): NAGVMQNPRHLVRRRGQEARLRCSPMKGHSHVYWYRQLPEEGLKFMVYLQKENIIDESGMPKERFSAEFPKEGPSILRIQQVVRGDSAAYFCASSPGSYQETQYFGPGTRLLVL.

The CDR3 nucleotides are TGCGCCAGCAGCTCGGGACAGGGGGCGAAAATCTACGAGCAGTACTTC. This translates into CASSSGQGAKIYEQYF. V is TRBV5-1 and J is TRBJ2-7; 12 nucleotides agree with TRBD1. V shed 3 bases, J shed 3 bases, and the junction held 7 bases outside the gene matches. This CDR3 contains 16 residues. In germline, CDR1 is SGHRS, CDR2 YFSETQ.

CDR3 nucleotides: TGTGCCAGCAGTGCTACTCCGGGACTACCCCGAGACTACGAGCAGTACTTC. This encodes CASSATPGLPRDYEQYF. The chain has TRBV6-2 or TRBV6-3 and TRBJ2-7, with TRBD2 matching 7 bases. The CDR3 is 17 amino acids. Germline trimming cut 5 bases from V and 3 bases from J; bases unmatched to any gene: 16. Germline lookup yields CDR1 MNHEY and CDR2 SVGEGT.